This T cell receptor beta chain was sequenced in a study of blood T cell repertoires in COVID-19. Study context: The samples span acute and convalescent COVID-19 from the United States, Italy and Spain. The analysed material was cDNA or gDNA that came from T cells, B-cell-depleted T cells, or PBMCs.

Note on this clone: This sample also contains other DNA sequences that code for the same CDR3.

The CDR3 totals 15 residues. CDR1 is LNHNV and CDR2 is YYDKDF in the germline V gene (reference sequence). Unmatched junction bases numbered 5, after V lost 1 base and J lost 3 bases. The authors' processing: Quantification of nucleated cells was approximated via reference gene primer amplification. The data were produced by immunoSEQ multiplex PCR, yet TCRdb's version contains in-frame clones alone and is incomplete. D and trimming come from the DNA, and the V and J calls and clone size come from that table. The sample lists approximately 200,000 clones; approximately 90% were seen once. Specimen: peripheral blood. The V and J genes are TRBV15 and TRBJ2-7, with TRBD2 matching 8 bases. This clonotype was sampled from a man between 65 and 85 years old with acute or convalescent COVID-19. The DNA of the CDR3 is TGTGCCACCAGCAGAGGGAGCGGGGGAAACTACGAGCAGTACTTC. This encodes CATSRGSGGNYEQYF.